This is a list of T cell receptor beta chains from one sample in a study of vaccination and CD4 T cells after COVID-19. A single record per CDR3 protein comes from TCRdb applying MiXCR to the PCR reads. The sample yields some 21,000 distinct CDR3 sequences, approximately 41% seen once. These receptors' antigens are unknown. Here the sequenced sample was CD4+ T cells from blood, cultured in vitro, taken about 7 months after SARS-CoV-2 vaccination. Receptors were obtained from a human donor who had recovered from COVID-19. Both conserved end residues are part of each CDR3. D genes are given only for firm matches. Clone size is given for some rows only: seen once, a few or many times, or a class if the clone is expanded.

j_call v_call d_call clone_size cdr3_aa cdr3_nt
TRBJ2-7 TRBV4-1 . . CASSQDRHEQYF TGCGCCAGCAGCCAAGATAGACACGAGCAGTACTTC
TRBJ2-1 TRBV19 TRBD2 . CASMEASGSYNEQFF TGTGCCAGTATGGAAGCTAGCGGGAGTTACAATGAGCAGTTCTTC
TRBJ1-5 TRBV7-9 . . CASSLAGTINQPQHF TGTGCCAGCAGCTTAGCCGGGACAATCAATCAGCCCCAGCATTTT
TRBJ2-7 TRBV28 TRBD2 few CASSSFGFRKAGVYEQYF TGTGCCAGCAGTTCATTCGGATTCCGTAAAGCGGGGGTCTACGAGCAGTACTTC
TRBJ2-3 TRBV6-1 TRBD1 . CASREDRADTQYF TGTGCCAGCAGAGAGGACAGGGCAGATACGCAGTATTTT
TRBJ2-1 TRBV28 TRBD2 . CASSRSGTSGEQFF TGTGCCAGCAGCCGCTCCGGGACTAGCGGTGAGCAGTTCTTC
TRBJ2-1 TRBV7-2 TRBD2 . CASSRGTSGRNEQLF TGTGCCAGCAGCAGAGGGACTAGCGGACGTAATGAGCAGCTCTTC
TRBJ2-7 TRBV7-8 . . CASRLLGEQYF TGTGCCAGCAGGTTACTGGGGGAGCAGTACTTC
TRBJ1-1 TRBV19 . once CATKQGTPEAFF TGTGCCACCAAACAGGGTACGCCTGAAGCTTTCTTT
TRBJ2-1 TRBV20-1 TRBD2 . CSASGLAVAGGMSNNEQFF TGCAGTGCTAGTGGTCTTGCGGTAGCGGGAGGAATGAGTAACAATGAGCAGTTCTTC
TRBJ1-2 TRBV6-1 . few CASSEAGGSGYTF TGTGCCAGCAGTGAAGCAGGTGGCTCTGGCTACACCTTC
TRBJ2-1 TRBV5-1 . . CASSNRDSSYNEQFF TGCGCCAGCAGCAACCGGGACTCATCCTACAATGAGCAGTTCTTC
TRBJ2-7 TRBV7-8 TRBD2 . CASSLEAGPPYEQYF TGTGCCAGCAGCTTAGAAGCGGGGCCTCCGTACGAGCAGTACTTC
TRBJ1-5 TRBV19 TRBD1 . CASSMPGQGAFDQPQHF TGTGCCAGTAGTATGCCTGGACAGGGGGCTTTCGATCAGCCCCAGCATTTT
TRBJ1-2 TRBV6-1 . . CASTRRGSEGYTF TGTGCCAGCACAAGGAGGGGTTCTGAAGGCTACACCTTC
TRBJ2-5 TRBV5-4 . . CASSPSSTGTQETQYF TGTGCCAGCAGCCCGTCCTCCACAGGGACGCAAGAGACCCAGTACTTC
TRBJ2-1 TRBV6-2/TRBV6-3 TRBD2 . CASRDSGRGTYNEQFF TGTGCCAGCAGAGATAGCGGGAGGGGCACCTACAATGAGCAGTTCTTC
TRBJ2-7 TRBV20-1 . once CSARKSYARTVPYEQYF TGCAGTGCTAGAAAGAGTTACGCACGTACAGTCCCCTACGAGCAGTACTTC
TRBJ2-5 TRBV7-3 TRBD1 once CASSRLGTGGETQYF TGTGCCAGCAGCCGCTTAGGGACAGGGGGGGAGACCCAGTACTTC
TRBJ1-2 TRBV27 TRBD1 few CASSFTGGRNYGYTF TGTGCCAGCAGTTTTACAGGGGGCCGTAACTATGGCTACACCTTC
TRBJ2-1 TRBV27 TRBD2 . CASTLIGTSGINEQFF TGTGCCAGCACCCTAATAGGGACTAGCGGGATTAATGAGCAGTTCTTC
TRBJ2-1 TRBV7-2 TRBD1 few CASSRDRVNEQFF TGTGCCAGCAGCAGGGACAGGGTCAATGAGCAGTTCTTC
TRBJ1-6 TRBV28 . . CASSRGGDSPLHF TGTGCCAGCAGCCGGGGGGGGGATTCACCCCTCCACTTT
TRBJ1-1 TRBV7-8 . . CASSLSTGGSTEAFF TGTGCCAGCAGCCTAAGTACGGGAGGTTCCACTGAAGCTTTCTTT
TRBJ2-5 TRBV28 TRBD2 few CASSNYYELAGGKPQYF TGTGCCAGCAGCAACTATTATGAACTAGCGGGAGGGAAGCCCCAGTACTTC
TRBJ1-2 TRBV7-9 . . CASVRDMGTGYTF TGTGCCTCCGTCCGGGACATGGGTACAGGCTACACCTTC
TRBJ2-4 TRBV15 . . CATSRSSYGDIQYF TGTGCCACCAGCAGGTCTAGCTATGGGGACATTCAGTACTTC
TRBJ1-1 TRBV7-2 . . CASSANRDTEAFF TGTGCCAGCAGCGCCAACAGGGACACTGAAGCTTTCTTT
TRBJ2-3 TRBV28 . . CASRVPLGTDTQYF TGTGCCAGCAGGGTCCCGCTTGGGACGGATACGCAGTATTTT
TRBJ1-2 TRBV6-4 TRBD1 . CASSEQGADYGYTF TGTGCCAGCAGCGAACAGGGGGCGGACTATGGCTACACCTTC
TRBJ2-3 TRBV27 . once CATGGLVKNTQYF TGTGCCACAGGAGGTTTGGTTAAGAATACGCAGTATTTT
TRBJ2-1 TRBV7-2 TRBD2 . CASSLALAGGWTSYNEQFF TGTGCCAGCAGCTTAGCCCTAGCGGGAGGATGGACGTCCTACAATGAGCAGTTCTTC
TRBJ1-6 TRBV7-9 . . CASSLSSASQSFNSPLHF TGTGCCAGCAGCTTATCCTCCGCGTCACAGAGCTTTAATTCACCCCTCCACTTT
TRBJ2-5 TRBV7-9 . . CASSPMLEGAETQYF TGTGCCAGCAGCCCTATGTTGGAGGGAGCAGAGACCCAGTACTTC
TRBJ2-7 TRBV19 TRBD2 few CASSILAGGYEQYF TGTGCCAGTAGTATCCTAGCGGGAGGCTACGAGCAGTACTTC
TRBJ2-7 TRBV7-2 . few CASSLNRDLKYF TGTGCCAGCAGCTTAAACCGGGACTTGAAGTACTTC
TRBJ2-5 TRBV6-2/TRBV6-3 . . CASSRQLQETQYF TGTGCCAGCAGTCGACAGCTCCAAGAGACCCAGTACTTC